The clone carrying this T cell receptor (beta chain) was recorded only once. Its antigen is undetermined. This entry belongs to a study of T cell responses to AZD1222 COVID-19 vaccine. The protocol was immunoSEQ multiplex PCR, while the TCRdb copy is restricted to in-frame clones and leaves out a portion. This sample yields roughly 100,000 clones, of which approximately 88% are seen a single time; about 3.9% belongs to the top ten. Broader study findings: Two doses of AZD1222 preceded a rise in Spike-specific TCR breadth and depth. Targeting of unmutated variant regions was reportedly seen in nearly half of spike-specific TCRs.

The CDR3 spans 14 residues. V gave up 2 bases and J gave up 7 bases, with 16 bases separating them. Germline CDR1 reads SGHRS; CDR2 reads YFSETQ. The chain carries TRBV5-1 and TRBJ2-7, with D possibly being TRBD1 (5 bases). This TCR was sampled from an adult in good health. The specimen was peripheral blood, collected on day 0 of AZD1222 vaccination. The CDR3 region is CASSLGQGVGEQYF. CDR3 in DNA: TGCGCCAGCAGCTTAGGGCAGGGTGTGGGTGAGCAGTACTTC.